The text below deals with one TCR beta chain. Its cognate antigen is unknown. The junction differs from germline at one of its ends, possibly a read error. The data derive from a study of CD8 T cells in ankylosing spondylitis. The CDR3 loop spans 16 amino acids. Per the germline V gene, CDR1 is SGDLS and CDR2 is YYNGEE. Notes on the study in general: Disease-linked clones bore a CD8+ phenotype, appearing relatively rarely in peripheral blood. Ankylosing spondylitis blood appeared to carry a characteristic TCR beta motif of seven to nine highly homologous variants.

Scientists made TCR beta libraries using quantitative 5'-RACE with molecular barcodes. TCRdb re-analysed the 5' RACE reads in MiXCR, keeping a single row per CDR3 protein. The sample includes some 840,000 distinct CDR3 sequences, 12% of them seen just once. Material for sequencing was blood, either unsorted or a sorted T cell fraction (not recorded which). This receptor was obtained from a male donor with ankylosing spondylitis. V and J are TRBV9 and TRBJ2-1; maybe TRBD2 (5 bases). CDR3 protein: CASSPRLAISYNGQFF. CDR3 bases: TGTGCCAGCAGTCCCCGGTTAGCGATCTCCTACAATGGGCAGTTCTTC.